The text below deals with one T cell receptor beta chain. The antigen remains undetermined. Trimming left V 3 bases short and J 3 bases short, with 9 bases between. This CDR3 is built from 13 residues. The data originate from a study of Ad26.COV2.S vaccination and SARS-CoV-2 variants. In the study overall: The vaccine Ad26.COV2.S was put into the muscle once, or twice with 56 days between.

The treatment is: 15 to 20 received Ad26.COV2.S at low or high dose, single or two shots; five or six received placebo; per-sample allocation not given. At day 63 after the first vaccine or placebo injection, samples were drawn. Boston provided a donor who was an adult aged 18-55 years. Study outcomes and limitations: The placebo group had lower spike-specific TCR breadth than the vaccine recipients did.

Libraries were prepared by immunoSEQ multiplex PCR; TCRdb keeps only in-frame clonotypes and omits some of them. There are about 350,000 clones in the sample; about 88% occur only once, and 6.4% lies in the top ten. This sample comprised peripheral blood, obtained in a trial of Ad26.COV2.S vaccine versus placebo. The V and J genes are TRBV12-3 or TRBV12-4 and TRBJ2-7; D remains unclear. The TCR originated in a person aged 18-60 years who received the Ad26.COV2.S COVID-19 vaccine or a placebo. Here the CDR3 reads CASSFGQNYEQYF. The CDR3 nucleotides read TGTGCCAGCAGTTTCGGGCAGAACTACGAGCAGTACTTC.